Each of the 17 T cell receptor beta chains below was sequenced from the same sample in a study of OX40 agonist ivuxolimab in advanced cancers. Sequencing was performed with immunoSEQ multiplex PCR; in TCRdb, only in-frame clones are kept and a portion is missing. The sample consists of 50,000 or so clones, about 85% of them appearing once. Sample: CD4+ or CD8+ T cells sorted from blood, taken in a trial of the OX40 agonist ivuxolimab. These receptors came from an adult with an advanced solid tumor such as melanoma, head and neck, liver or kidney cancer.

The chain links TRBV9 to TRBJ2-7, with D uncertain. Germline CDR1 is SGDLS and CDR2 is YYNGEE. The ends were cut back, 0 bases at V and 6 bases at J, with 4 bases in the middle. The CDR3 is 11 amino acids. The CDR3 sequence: CASSVDAEQYF. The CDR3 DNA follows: TGTGCCAGCAGCGTAGATGCCGAGCAGTACTTC. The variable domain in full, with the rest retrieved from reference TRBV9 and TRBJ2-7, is DSGVTQTPKHLITATGQRVTLRCSPRSGDLSVYWYQQSLDQGLQFLIQYYNGEERAKGNILERFSAQQFPDLHSELNLSSLELGDSALYFCASSVDAEQYFGPGTRLTVT.

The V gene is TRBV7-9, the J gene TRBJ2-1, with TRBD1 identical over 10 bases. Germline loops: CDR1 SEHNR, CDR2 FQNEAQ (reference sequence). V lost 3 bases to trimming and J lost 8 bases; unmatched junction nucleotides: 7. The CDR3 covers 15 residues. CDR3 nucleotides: TGTGCCAGCAGCTTCTTTCGGGACAGGGGTTATGAGCAGTTCTTC. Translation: CASSFFRDRGYEQFF.

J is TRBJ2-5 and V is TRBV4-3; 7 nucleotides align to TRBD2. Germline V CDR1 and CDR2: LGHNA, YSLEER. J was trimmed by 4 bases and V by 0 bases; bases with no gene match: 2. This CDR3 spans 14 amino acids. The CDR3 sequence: CASSQDIAGETQYF. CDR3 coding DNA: TGCGCCAGCAGCCAAGACATAGCGGGAGAGACCCAGTACTTC.

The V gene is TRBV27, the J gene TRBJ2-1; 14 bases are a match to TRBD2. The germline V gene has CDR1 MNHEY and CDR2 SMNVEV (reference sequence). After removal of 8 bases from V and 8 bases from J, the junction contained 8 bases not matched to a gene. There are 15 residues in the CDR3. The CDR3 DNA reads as TGTGCCAGCTCCGCGGGGACTAGCGGGAGTTATGAGCAGTTCTTC. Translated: CASSAGTSGSYEQFF.

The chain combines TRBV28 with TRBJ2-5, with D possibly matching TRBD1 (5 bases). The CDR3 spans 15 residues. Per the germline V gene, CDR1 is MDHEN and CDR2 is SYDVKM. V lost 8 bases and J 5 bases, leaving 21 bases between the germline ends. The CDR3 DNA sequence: TGTGCCAGCCAGATTCGAGTAGCCGCAGGGGAGACCCAGTACTTC. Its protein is CASQIRVAAGETQYF.

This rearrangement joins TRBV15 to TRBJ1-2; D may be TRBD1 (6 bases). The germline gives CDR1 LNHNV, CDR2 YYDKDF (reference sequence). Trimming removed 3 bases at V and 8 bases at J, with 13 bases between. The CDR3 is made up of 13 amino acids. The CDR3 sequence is CATSSRGIEGYTF. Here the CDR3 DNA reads TGTGCCACCAGCAGCAGGGGTATAGAGGGCTACACCTTC.

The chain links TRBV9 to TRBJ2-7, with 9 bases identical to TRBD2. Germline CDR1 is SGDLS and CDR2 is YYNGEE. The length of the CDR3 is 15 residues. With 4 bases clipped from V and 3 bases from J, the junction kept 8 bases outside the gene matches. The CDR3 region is CASSPWTSADYEQYF. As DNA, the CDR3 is TGTGCCAGCAGCCCTTGGACTAGCGCCGACTACGAGCAGTACTTC.

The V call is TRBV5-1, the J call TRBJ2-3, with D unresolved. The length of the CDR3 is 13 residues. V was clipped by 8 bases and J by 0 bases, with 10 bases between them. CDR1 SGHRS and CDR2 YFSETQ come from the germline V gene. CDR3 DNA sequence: TGCGCCAGTGGGGTTTCTAGCACAGATACGCAGTATTTT. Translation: CASGVSSTDTQYF. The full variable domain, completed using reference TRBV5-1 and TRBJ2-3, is KAGVTQTPRYLIKTRGQQVTLSCSPISGHRSVSWYQQTPGQGLQFLFEYFSETQRNKGNFPGRFSGRQFSNSRSEMNVSTLELGDSALYLCASGVSSTDTQYFGPGTRLTVL.

CDR3 amino acids: CATYSEPDNEQFF. Written as DNA, the CDR3 is TGCGCCACCTACTCTGAACCGGACAATGAGCAGTTCTTC. The rearrangement uses TRBV10-2 and TRBJ2-1; D gene ambiguous. The CDR3 spans 13 residues. Germline CDR1 reads WSHSY; CDR2 reads SAAADI. V was cut by 10 bases and J by 5 bases, with 15 bases left in between.

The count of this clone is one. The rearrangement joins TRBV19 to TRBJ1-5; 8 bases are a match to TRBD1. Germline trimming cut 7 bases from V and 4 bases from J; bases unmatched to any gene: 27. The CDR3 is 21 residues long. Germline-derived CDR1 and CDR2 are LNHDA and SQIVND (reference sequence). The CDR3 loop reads CASTKPDPQGAFPLGNQPQHF. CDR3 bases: TGTGCCAGTACCAAACCCGACCCCCAGGGGGCATTCCCCCTTGGGAATCAGCCCCAGCATTTT. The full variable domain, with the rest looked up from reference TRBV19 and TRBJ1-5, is DGGITQSPKYLFRKEGQNVTLSCEQNLNHDAMYWYRQDPGQGLRLIYYSQIVNDFQKGDIAEGYSVSREKKESFPLTVTSAQKNPTAFYLCASTKPDPQGAFPLGNQPQHFGDGTRLSIL.

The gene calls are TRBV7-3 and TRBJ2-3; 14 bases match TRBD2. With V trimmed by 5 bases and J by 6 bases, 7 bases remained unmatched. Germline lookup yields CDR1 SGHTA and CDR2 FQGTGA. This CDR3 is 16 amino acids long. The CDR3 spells CASSLRLAGGADTQYF. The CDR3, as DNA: TGTGCCAGCAGCCTTAGACTAGCGGGAGGGGCGGATACGCAGTATTTT.

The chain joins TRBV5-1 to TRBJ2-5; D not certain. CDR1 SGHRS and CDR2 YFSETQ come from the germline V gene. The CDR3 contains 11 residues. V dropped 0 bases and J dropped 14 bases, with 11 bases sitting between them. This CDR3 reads CASSLEGFFYF. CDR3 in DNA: TGCGCCAGCAGCTTGGAGGGCTTTTTCTACTTC. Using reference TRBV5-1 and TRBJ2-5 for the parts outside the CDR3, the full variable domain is KAGVTQTPRYLIKTRGQQVTLSCSPISGHRSVSWYQQTPGQGLQFLFEYFSETQRNKGNFPGRFSGRQFSNSRSEMNVSTLELGDSALYLCASSLEGFFYFGPGTRLLVL.

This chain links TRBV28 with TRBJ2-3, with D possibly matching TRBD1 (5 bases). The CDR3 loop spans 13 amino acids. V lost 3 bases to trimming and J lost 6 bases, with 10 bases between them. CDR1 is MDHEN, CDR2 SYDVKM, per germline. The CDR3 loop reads CASSFAGSDTQYF. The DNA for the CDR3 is TGTGCCAGCAGTTTCGCAGGGTCGGATACGCAGTATTTT.

The CDR3 DNA reads TGTGCCACCAGCGGAGGACTAGCAGGTGGGGGGTTTGAGCAGTTCTTC. Protein: CATSGGLAGGGFEQFF. The chain couples TRBV15 to TRBJ2-1, with 8 bases identical to TRBD2. Looked up from germline, CDR1 is LNHNV and CDR2 is YYDKDF (reference sequence). CDR3 length: 16 amino acids. Trimming cost V 5 bases and J 9 bases; bases outside gene matches: 15.

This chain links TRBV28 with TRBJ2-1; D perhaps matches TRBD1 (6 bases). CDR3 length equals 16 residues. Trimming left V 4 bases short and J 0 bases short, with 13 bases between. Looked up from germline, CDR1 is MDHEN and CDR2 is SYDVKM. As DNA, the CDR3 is TGTGCCAGCAGTTCGTATACAGGGACCTCCTACAATGAGCAGTTCTTC. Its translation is CASSSYTGTSYNEQFF.

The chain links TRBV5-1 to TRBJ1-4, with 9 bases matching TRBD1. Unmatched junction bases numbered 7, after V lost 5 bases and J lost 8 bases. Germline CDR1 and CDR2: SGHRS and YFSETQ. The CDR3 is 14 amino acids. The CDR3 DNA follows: TGCGCCAGCAGGCCATACAGGGGGCTCGAAAAACTGTTTTTT. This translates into CASRPYRGLEKLFF. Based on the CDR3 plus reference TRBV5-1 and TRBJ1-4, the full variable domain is KAGVTQTPRYLIKTRGQQVTLSCSPISGHRSVSWYQQTPGQGLQFLFEYFSETQRNKGNFPGRFSGRQFSNSRSEMNVSTLELGDSALYLCASRPYRGLEKLFFGSGTQLSVL.

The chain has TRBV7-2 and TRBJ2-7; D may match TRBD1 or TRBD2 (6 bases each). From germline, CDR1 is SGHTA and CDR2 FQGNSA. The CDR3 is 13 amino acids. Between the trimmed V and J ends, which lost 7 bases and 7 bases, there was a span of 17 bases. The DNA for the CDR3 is TGTGCCAGCATGGGGGCGGGATCACGGGAGCAGTACTTC. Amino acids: CASMGAGSREQYF.